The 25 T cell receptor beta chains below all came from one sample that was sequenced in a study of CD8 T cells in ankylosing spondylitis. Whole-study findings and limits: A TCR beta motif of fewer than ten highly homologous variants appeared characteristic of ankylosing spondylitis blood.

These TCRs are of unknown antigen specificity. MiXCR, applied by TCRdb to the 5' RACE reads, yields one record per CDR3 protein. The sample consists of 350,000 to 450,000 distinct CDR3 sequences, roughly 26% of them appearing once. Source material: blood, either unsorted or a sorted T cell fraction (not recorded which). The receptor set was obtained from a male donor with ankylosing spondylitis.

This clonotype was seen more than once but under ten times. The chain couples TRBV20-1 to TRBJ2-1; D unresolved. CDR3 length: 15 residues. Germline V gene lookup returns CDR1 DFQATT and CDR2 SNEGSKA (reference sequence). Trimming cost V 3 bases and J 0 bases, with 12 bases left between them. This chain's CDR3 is CSASGGTSSYNEQFF. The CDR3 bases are TGCAGTGCTAGTGGTGGAACCAGCTCCTACAATGAGCAGTTCTTC.

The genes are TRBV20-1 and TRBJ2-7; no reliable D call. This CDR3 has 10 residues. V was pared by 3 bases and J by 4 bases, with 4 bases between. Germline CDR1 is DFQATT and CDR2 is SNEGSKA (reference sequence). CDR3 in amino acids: CSASFYEQYF. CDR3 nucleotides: TGCAGTGCTAGTTTTTACGAGCAGTACTTC.

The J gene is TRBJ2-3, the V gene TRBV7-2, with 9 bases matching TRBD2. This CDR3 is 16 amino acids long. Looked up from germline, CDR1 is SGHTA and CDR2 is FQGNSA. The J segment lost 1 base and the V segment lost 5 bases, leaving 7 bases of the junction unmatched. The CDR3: CASSLNSGSGTDTQYF. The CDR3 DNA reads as TGTGCCAGCAGCCTTAATAGCGGGAGTGGCACAGATACGCAGTATTTT.

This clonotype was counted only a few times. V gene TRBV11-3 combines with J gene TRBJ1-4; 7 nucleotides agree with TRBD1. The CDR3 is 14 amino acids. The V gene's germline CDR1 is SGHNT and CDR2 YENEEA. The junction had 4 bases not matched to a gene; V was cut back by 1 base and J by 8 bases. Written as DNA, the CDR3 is TGTGCCAGCAGCTTAGGCGGGGACAGCGAAAAACTGTTTTTT. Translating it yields CASSLGGDSEKLFF.

The DNA for the CDR3 is TGTGCCACCAAGGACCAGGCGGCCACCGGGGAGCTGTTTTTT. It codes for CATKDQAATGELFF. The V and J genes are TRBV24-1 and TRBJ2-2; D is undetermined. Trimming took off 8 bases at V and 4 bases at J, with 13 bases between the two ends. The CDR3 length is 14 residues. The V gene's germline CDR1 is KGHDR and CDR2 SFDVKD.

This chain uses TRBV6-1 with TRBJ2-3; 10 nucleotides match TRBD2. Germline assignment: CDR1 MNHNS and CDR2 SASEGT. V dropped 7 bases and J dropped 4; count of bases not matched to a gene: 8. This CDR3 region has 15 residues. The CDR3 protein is CASTSSTSGADTQYF. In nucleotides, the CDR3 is TGTGCCAGCACCTCATCCACTAGCGGGGCAGATACGCAGTATTTT.

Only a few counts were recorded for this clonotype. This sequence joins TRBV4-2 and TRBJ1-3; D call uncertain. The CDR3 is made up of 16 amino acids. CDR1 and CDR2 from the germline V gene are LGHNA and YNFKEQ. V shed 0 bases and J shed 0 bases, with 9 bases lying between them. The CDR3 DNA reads TGTGCCAGCAGCCAAGATCTCCAGTTCTCTGGAAACACCATATATTTT. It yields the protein CASSQDLQFSGNTIYF.

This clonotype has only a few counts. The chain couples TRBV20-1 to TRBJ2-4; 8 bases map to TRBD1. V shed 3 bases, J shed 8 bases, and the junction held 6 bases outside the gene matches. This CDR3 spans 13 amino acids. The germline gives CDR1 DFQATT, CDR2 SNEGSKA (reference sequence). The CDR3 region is CSARATGVDIQYF. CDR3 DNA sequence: TGCAGTGCTAGGGCGACAGGGGTGGACATTCAGTACTTC.

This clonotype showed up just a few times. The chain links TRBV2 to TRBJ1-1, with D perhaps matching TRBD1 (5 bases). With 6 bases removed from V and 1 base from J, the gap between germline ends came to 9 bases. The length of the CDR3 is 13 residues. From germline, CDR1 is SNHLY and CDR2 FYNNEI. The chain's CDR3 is CASRETANTEAFF. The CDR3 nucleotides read TGTGCCAGCAGAGAGACAGCGAACACTGAAGCTTTCTTT.

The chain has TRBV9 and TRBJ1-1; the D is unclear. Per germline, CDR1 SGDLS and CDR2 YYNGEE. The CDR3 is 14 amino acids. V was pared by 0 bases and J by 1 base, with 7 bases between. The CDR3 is CASSVGLGNTEAFF. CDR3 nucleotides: TGTGCCAGCAGCGTAGGGTTGGGGAACACTGAAGCTTTCTTT.

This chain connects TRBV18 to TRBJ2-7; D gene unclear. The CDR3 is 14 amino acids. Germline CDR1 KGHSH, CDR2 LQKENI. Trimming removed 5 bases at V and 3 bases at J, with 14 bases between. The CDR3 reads CASSTRDKFYEQYF. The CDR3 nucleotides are TGTGCCAGCTCAACCCGTGACAAATTCTACGAGCAGTACTTC.

CDR3 loop: CATSEAGRTDTQYF. The DNA for the CDR3 is TGTGCCACCAGTGAAGCGGGCCGTACAGATACGCAGTATTTT. V and J are TRBV24-1 and TRBJ2-3; D is possibly TRBD2 (6 bases). Per the germline V gene, CDR1 is KGHDR and CDR2 is SFDVKD. There are 14 residues in the CDR3. Trimming took 4 bases from V and 3 from J, leaving 10 bases between them.

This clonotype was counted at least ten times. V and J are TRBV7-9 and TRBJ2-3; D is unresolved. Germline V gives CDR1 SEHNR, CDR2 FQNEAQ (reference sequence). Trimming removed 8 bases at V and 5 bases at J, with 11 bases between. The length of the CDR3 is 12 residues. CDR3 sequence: CASGSTGDTQYF. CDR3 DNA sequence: TGTGCCAGCGGATCGACCGGAGATACGCAGTATTTT.

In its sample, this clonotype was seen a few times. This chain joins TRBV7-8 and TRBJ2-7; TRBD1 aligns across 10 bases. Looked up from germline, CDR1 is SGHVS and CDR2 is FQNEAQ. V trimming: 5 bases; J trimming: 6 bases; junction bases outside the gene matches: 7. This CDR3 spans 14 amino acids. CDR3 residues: CASSPGTGVSEQYV. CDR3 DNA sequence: TGTGCCAGCAGCCCCGGGACAGGGGTCTCCGAGCAGTACGTC.

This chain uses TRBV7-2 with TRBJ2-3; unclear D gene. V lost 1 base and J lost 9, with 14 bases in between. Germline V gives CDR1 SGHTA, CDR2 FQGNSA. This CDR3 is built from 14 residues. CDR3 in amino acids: CASSLDSIPDTQYF. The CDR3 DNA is TGTGCCAGCAGCTTAGACTCCATCCCCGACACGCAGTATTTT.

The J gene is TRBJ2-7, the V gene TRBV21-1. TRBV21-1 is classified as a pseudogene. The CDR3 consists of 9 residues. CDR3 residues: CASSKPEYV. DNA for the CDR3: TGTGCCAGCAGCAAACCCGAGTACGTC.

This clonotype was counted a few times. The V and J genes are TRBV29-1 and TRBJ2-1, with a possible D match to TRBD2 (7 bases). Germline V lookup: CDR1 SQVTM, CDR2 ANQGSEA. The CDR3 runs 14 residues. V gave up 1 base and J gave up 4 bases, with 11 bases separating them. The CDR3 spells CSVEGGGDYNEQFF. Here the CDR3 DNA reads TGCAGCGTTGAAGGGGGGGGCGATTACAATGAGCAGTTCTTC.

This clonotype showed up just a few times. In DNA form, the CDR3 reads TGCAGTGCTAGAGATCTCGTCAGGGGGCCTCAAGAGACCCAGTACTTC. Amino acids: CSARDLVRGPQETQYF. V and J are TRBV20-1 and TRBJ2-5; 8 bases align to TRBD1. The V gene's germline CDR1 is DFQATT and CDR2 SNEGSKA (reference sequence). This CDR3 region has 16 residues. Trimming cost V 0 bases and J 2 bases; bases outside gene matches: 8.

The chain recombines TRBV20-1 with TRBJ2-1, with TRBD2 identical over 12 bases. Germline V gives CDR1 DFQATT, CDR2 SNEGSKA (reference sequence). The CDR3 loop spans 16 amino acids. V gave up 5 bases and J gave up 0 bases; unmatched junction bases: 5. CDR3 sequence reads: CSARGTSGFSYNEQFF. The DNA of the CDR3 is TGCAGTGCTCGAGGGACTAGCGGGTTCTCCTACAATGAGCAGTTCTTC.

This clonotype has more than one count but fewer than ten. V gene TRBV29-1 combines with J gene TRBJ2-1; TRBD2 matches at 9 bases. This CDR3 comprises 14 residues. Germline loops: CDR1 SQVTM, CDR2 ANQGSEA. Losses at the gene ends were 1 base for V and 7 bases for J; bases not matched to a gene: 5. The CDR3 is CSVEASGMMNEQFF. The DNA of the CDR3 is TGCAGCGTTGAAGCTAGCGGGATGATGAATGAGCAGTTCTTC.

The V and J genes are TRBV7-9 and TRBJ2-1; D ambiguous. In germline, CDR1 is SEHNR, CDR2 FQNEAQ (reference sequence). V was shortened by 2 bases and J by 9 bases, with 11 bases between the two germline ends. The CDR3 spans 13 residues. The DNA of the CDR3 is TGTGCCAGCAGCTTATTCGAGCGTGGTGAGCAGTTCTTC. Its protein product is CASSLFERGEQFF.

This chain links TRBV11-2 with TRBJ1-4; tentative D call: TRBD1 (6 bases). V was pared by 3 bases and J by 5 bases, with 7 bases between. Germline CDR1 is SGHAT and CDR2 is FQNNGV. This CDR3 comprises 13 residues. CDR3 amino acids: CASSFGQNEKLFF. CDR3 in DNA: TGTGCCAGCAGCTTTGGACAGAATGAAAAACTGTTTTTT.

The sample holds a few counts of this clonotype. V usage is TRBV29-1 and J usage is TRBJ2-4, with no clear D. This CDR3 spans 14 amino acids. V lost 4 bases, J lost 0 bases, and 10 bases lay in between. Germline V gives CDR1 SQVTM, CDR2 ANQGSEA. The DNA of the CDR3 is TGCAGCGTTGTCGGGCAACTAGCCAAAAACATTCAGTACTTC. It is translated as CSVVGQLAKNIQYF.

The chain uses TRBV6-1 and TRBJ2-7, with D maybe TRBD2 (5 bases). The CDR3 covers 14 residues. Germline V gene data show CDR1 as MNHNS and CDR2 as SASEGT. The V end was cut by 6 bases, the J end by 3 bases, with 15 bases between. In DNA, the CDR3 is TGTGCCAGCAGCCAAGCGGTTGCCCGCTACGAGCAGTACTTC. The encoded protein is CASSQAVARYEQYF.

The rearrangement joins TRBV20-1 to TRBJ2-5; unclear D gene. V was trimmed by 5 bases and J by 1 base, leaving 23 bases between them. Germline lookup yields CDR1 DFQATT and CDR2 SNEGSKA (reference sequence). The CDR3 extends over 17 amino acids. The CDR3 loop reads CSAHPHSAALAQETQYF. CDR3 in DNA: TGCAGTGCTCACCCCCACTCGGCAGCCCTTGCCCAAGAGACCCAGTACTTC.